These T cell receptor beta chains were read from a single sample in a study of human T cells and chemical hapten exposure. TCRdb re-analysed the RACE reads in MiXCR, keeping a single row per CDR3 protein. The table lists some 180,000 distinct CDR3 sequences, about 25% of them singletons. The sample consisted of whole blood, taken in connection with sensitization to the hapten diphenylcyclopropenone (DPC). These receptors were collected from a woman aged 40 to 49 with alopecia areata. Some clones in this sample may be carry-over from other donors' samples. Both conserved end residues are trimmed from each CDR3.

TRBV30	AWREPWGEYSYEQY
TRBV6-2/TRBV6-3	ASSSGSWGRNQPQH
TRBV11-2	ASSLLDRDYNEQF
TRBV20-1	SAPGTSGYTGELF
TRBV2	ASRSDRTSGILIQETQY
TRBV5-6	ASSLSRAGGGVRSYEQY
TRBV28	ASTSGTGSYEQY
TRBV29-1	SVDAAGSFEQY
TRBV20-1	SAPSSADTQY
TRBV6-6	ASSYPSTSGERSGRFASTDTQY
TRBV4-1	ASSQDPQYTQY
TRBV10-3	AISESGSGSDEQF
TRBV6-5	ASSTDRNGQPQH
TRBV6-6	ASSYSGSKPSGPPGEQF
TRBV10-2	ASSGQGTSPLH
TRBV4-1	ASSPATSYEQY
TRBV20-1	SATGDFPSTGNTIY
TRBV9	ASSKRQGNTGELF
TRBV7-2	ASSLSGGLSSYNEQF
TRBV6-2/TRBV6-3	ASTDGTSGHNEQF
TRBV20-1	SASIVARQETQY
TRBV20-1	SAIGDSPYEQY
TRBV4-1	ASSQTGAGSNQPQH
TRBV20-1	SAWFSSTDTQY
TRBV5-6	ASSLAGTGGTDGYT
TRBV20-1	SARGASIGYEQY
TRBV6-5	ASSDLGGPYGYT
TRBV29-1	SGRGGGYEQY
TRBV7-2	ASSTQGLAYASTDTQY
TRBV27	ASSFWQGEAF
TRBV12-3/TRBV12-4	ASSSRGGNTEAF
TRBV7-2	ASSDRTDTQY
TRBV6-5	ASSQDSNQPQH
TRBV4-1	ASSVGVGTAEETQY
TRBV10-3	ATLGQMTYNEQF
TRBV27	ASSLRQGGSEQF
TRBV29-1	SVGRMGDEQF
TRBV27	ASSFNYDSSGYT
TRBV7-9	ASSLDQGANSPLH
TRBV7-2	ASGATGYYGYT
TRBV9	ASSSATGEETQY